This T cell receptor (beta chain) was profiled in a study of cytomegalovirus exposure and HLA in healthy donors. General study findings and limits: The listing of 150 or so TCR beta chains classed them as cytomegalovirus-associated.

It was with 60 Vbeta and 13 Jbeta primers that the PCR ran. Method: immunoSEQ multiplex PCR; TCRdb's copy keeps in-frame clones and lacks some. The sample table sets out tens of thousands of clones. The length of the CDR3 is 15 residues. Germline V gene lookup returns CDR1 SGHRS and CDR2 YFSETQ. The J segment lost 5 bases and the V segment lost 5 bases, leaving 10 bases of the junction unmatched. Points on this clone: Its antigen is unidentified.

The chain joins TRBV5-1 to TRBJ2-1; TRBD1 matches at 7 bases. This receptor was taken from a woman aged 40 to 50 in good health and CMV-seronegative. Sequencing was done on a sample of PBMCs. The CDR3 coding sequence is TGCGCCAGCAGTCAACAGGGGATAACCGACAATGAGCAGTTCTTC. The encoded protein is CASSQQGITDNEQFF.